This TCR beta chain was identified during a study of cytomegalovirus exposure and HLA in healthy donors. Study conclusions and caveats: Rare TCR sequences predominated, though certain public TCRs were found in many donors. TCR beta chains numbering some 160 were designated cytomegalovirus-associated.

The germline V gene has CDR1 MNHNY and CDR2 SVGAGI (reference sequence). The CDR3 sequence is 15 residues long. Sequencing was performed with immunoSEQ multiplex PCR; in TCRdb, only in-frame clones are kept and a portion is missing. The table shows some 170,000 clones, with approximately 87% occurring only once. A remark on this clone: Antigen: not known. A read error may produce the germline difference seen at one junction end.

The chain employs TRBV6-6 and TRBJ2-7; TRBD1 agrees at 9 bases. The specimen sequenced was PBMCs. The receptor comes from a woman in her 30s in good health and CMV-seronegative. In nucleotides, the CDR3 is TGTGCCAGCAGTAACTCGGGACAGGGATGGTACGAGCAGTACTTC. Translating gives CASSNSGQGWYEQYF.